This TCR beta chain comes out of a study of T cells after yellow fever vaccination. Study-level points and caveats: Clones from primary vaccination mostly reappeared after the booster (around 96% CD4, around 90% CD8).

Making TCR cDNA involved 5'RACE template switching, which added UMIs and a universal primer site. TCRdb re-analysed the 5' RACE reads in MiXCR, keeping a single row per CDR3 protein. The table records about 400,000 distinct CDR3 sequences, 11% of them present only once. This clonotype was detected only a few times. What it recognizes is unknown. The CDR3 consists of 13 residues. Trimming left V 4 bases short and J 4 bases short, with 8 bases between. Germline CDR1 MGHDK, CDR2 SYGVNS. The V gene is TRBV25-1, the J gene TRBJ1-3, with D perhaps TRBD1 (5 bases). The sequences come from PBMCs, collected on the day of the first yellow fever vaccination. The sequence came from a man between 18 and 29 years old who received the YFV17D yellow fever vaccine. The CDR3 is CASSGPGGNTIYF. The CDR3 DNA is TGTGCCAGCAGTGGACCAGGGGGAAACACCATATATTTT.